This T cell receptor beta chain was identified in a study of monozygotic twins with inflammatory bowel disease. Study-wide points: Immunosuppressive treatments differing between patients may have added repertoire variability.

No DNA is given; TCRdb re-called the 5' RACE reads and lists each CDR3 protein once. The clone table shows over 110,000 distinct CDR3 sequences, with the ten largest holding under 2.5%. In regard to this clonotype: Antigen unknown.

With no T cell sorting beforehand, total RNA was isolated from whole blood. The CDR3 covers 18 residues. Germline CDR1 reads MNHEY; CDR2 reads SVGAGI. Input material: blood. The TCR originated in a human donor with ulcerative colitis or Crohn's disease, or a healthy co-twin of an affected twin (not recorded which). The V and J genes are TRBV6-5 and TRBJ2-6; the TCRdb call, TRBD2, lacks DNA for checking. CDR3 protein: CASSYFSPGYSGANVLTF.